This T cell receptor beta chain was observed in a study of cytomegalovirus exposure and HLA in healthy donors. This CDR3 spans 14 amino acids. CDR1 and CDR2 (germline): GTSNPN, SVGIG (reference sequence). Deletions cut 2 bases from V and 2 bases from J, with 13 bases between. Both 60 Vbeta primers and 13 Jbeta primers went into the PCR. Only in-frame clones appear in the TCRdb table, and some are missing; sequencing was by immunoSEQ multiplex PCR. This table holds about 120,000 clones, over 60% found once. The source of this sequence is a woman aged 18-30 years in good health and CMV-seropositive. V is TRBV30 and J is TRBJ2-7, with D maybe TRBD2 (5 bases). Sequenced material: PBMCs. The CDR3 region is CAWSFSPGTYEQYF. CDR3 in DNA: TGTGCCTGGAGTTTCAGTCCGGGGACCTACGAGCAGTACTTC.